The entry that follows covers one T cell receptor beta chain sequence. As yet, its antigen is unknown. Treatment given: treatment-naive control, cytoreductive nephrectomy. The patient's renal cell carcinoma had clear cell pathology. Control tumors came from a few females and over 9 males, aged 40 to 82. There are 14 residues in the CDR3. CDR1 is MNHEY and CDR2 is SVGAGI in the germline V gene. The trim removed 6 bases at V and 2 bases at J, leaving 1 base unmatched. This sample is drawn from a study of radiation and T cells in renal cell carcinoma. Produced via immunoSEQ multiplex PCR; TCRdb's table is partial and in-frame only. The sample has some 25,000 clones, nearly 60% seen once. General study findings and limits: In nephrectomy-only tumors, top 100 clonotypes averaged roughly 45%, versus approximately 50% irradiated.

Sequenced here: tumor tissue, sampled from a patient whose treatment was nephrectomy without radiotherapy. This receptor was identified in a man aged 40-49 years with renal cell carcinoma. The chain combines TRBV6-5 with TRBJ1-3; 10 nucleotides match TRBD1. Here the CDR3 reads CASRGTGAGNTIYF. The CDR3 DNA sequence: TGTGCCAGCAGGGGGACAGGGGCTGGAAACACCATATATTTT.